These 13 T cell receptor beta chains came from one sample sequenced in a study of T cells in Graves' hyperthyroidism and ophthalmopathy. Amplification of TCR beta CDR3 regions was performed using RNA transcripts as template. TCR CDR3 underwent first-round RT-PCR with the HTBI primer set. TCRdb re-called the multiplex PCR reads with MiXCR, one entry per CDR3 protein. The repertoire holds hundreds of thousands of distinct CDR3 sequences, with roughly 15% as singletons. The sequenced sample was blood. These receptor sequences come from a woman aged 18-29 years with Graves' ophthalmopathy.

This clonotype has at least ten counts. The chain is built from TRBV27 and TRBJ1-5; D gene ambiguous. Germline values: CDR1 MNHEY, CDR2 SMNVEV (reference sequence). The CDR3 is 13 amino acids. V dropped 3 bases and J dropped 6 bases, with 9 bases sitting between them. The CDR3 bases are TGTGCCAGCAGTTTCCGGCCGAGTCAGCCCCAGCATTTT. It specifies CASSFRPSQPQHF.

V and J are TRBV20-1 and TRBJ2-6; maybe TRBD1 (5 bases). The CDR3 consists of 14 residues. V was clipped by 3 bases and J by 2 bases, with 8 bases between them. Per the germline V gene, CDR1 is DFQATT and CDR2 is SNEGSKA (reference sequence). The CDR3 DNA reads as TGCAGTGCTAGTAAGGACACTGGGGCCAACGTCCTGACTTTC. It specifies CSASKDTGANVLTF.

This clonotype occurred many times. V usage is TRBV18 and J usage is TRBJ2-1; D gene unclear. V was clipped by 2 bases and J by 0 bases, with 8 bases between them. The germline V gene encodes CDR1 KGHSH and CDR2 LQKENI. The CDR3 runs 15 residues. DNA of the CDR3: TGTGCCAGCTCACCATCAGACCCCTCCTACAATGAGCAGTTCTTC. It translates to CASSPSDPSYNEQFF.

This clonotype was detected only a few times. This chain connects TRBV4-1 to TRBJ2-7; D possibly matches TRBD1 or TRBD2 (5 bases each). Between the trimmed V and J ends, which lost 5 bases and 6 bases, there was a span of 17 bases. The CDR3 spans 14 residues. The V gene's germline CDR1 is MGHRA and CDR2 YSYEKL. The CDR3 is CASSSLLQAGEQYF. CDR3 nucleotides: TGCGCCAGCAGCAGCCTACTACAGGCGGGCGAGCAGTACTTC.

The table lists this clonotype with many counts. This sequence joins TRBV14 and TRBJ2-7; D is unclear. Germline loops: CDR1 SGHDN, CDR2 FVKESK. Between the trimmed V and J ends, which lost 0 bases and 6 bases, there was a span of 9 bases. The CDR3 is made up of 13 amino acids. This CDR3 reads CASSQEVYSEQYF. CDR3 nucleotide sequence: TGTGCCAGCAGCCAAGAAGTCTACTCCGAGCAGTACTTC.

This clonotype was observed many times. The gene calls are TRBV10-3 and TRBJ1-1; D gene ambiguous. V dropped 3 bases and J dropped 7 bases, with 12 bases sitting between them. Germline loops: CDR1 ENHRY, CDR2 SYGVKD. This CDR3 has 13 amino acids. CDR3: CAISDSTRSEAFF. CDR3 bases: TGTGCCATCAGTGATTCCACACGGAGTGAAGCTTTCTTT.

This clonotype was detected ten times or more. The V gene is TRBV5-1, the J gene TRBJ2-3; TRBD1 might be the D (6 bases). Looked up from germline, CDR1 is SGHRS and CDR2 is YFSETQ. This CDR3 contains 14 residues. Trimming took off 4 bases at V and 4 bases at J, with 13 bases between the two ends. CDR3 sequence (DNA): TGCGCCAGCAGCCAACAAGGGGGATCAGATACGCAGTATTTT. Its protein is CASSQQGGSDTQYF.

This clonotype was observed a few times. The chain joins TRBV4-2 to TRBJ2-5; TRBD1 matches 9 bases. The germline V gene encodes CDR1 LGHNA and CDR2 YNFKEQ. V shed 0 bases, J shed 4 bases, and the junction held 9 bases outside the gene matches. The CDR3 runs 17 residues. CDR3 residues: CASSQDYDGQGSETQYF. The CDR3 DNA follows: TGTGCCAGCAGCCAAGATTATGACGGACAGGGGTCAGAGACCCAGTACTTC.

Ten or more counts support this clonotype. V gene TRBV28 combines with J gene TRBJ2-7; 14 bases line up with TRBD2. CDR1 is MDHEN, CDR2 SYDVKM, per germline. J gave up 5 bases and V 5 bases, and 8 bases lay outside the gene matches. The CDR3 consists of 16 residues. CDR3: CASSPAGTSGRHEQYF. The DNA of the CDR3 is TGTGCCAGCAGTCCCGCCGGGACTAGCGGGAGACACGAGCAGTACTTC.

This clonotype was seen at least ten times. CDR3 DNA sequence: TGTGCCAGCAGTGAAGGGCCTTCTGGGGCCAACGTCCTGACTTTC. Translated: CASSEGPSGANVLTF. The gene calls are TRBV2 and TRBJ2-6; D is ambiguous. Per germline, CDR1 SNHLY and CDR2 FYNNEI. Trimming pared 1 base from V and 1 base from J, leaving 5 bases between. The CDR3 runs to 15 residues.

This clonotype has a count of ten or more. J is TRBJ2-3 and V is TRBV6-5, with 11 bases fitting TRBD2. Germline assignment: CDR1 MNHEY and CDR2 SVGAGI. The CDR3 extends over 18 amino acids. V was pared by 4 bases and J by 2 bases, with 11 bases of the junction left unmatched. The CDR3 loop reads CASSSSPGTSGLTDTQYF. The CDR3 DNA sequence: TGTGCCAGCAGTTCCTCTCCAGGGACTAGCGGCCTCACAGATACGCAGTATTTT.

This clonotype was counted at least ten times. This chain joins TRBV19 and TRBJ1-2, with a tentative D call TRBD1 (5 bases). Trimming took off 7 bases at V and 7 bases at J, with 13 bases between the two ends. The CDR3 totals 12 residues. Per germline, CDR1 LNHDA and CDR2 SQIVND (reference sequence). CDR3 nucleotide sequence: TGTGCCAGTACCCGGGGGGGGTCTGGCTACACCTTC. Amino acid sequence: CASTRGGSGYTF.

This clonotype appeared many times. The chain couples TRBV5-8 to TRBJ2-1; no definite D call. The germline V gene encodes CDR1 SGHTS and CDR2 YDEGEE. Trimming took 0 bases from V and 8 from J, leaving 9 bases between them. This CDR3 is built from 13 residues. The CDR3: CASSLAVADEQFF. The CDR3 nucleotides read TGTGCCAGCAGCTTGGCCGTCGCTGATGAGCAGTTCTTC. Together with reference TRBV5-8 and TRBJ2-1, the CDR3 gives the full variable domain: EAGVTQSPTHLIKTRGQQATLRCSPISGHTSVYWYQQALGLGLQFLLWYDEGEERNRGNFPPRFSGRQFPNYSSELNVNALELEDSALYLCASSLAVADEQFFGPGTRLTVL.